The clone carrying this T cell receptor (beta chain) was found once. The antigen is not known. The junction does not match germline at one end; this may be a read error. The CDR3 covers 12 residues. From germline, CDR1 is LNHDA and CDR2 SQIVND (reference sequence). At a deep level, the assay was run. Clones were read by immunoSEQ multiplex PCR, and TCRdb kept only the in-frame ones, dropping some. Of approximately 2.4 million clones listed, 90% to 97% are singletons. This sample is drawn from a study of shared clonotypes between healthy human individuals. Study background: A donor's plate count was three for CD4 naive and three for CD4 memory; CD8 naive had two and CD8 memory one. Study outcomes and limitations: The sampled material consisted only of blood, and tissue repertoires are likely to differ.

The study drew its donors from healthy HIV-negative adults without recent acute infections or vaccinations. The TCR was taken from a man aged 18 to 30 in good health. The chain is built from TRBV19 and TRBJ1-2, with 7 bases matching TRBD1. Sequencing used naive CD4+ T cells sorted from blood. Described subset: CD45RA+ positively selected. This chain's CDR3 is CASSILDRDRFF. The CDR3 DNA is TGTGCCAGTAGTATTTTGGATCGGGACAGATTCTTC.